The sample holds many counts of the clone carrying this TCR beta chain. The antigen is not known. The read terminates 3 residues ahead of where the CDR3 ends, so the germline J gene completes it. Most patients and controls had Caucasian heritage. TCRdb's copy holds only in-frame clones and misses some; the assay was immunoSEQ multiplex PCR. The specimen has about 40,000 clones, none found just once. These data are taken from a study of T cell clonality in common variable immunodeficiency. The CDR3 loop spans 17 amino acids. Per the germline V gene, CDR1 is GTSNPN and CDR2 is SVGIG (reference sequence). V shed 1 base and J 0 bases; nucleotides not matched to a gene: 8. General study results and limits: TCRbeta clonality was increased in CVID versus healthy controls. Reportedly, TCR beta sequences from common variable immunodeficiency showed fewer deletions and N-nucleotide insertions. Compared with controls, CVID subjects had fewer shared TCRbeta clones.

Material: peripheral blood mononuclear cells. The V and J genes are TRBV30 and TRBJ1-5, with 8 bases that match TRBD1. This clonotype was obtained from a person aged 18-69 years in good health. CDR3 sequence reads: CAWSADRGPYSNQPQHF. The CDR3 DNA, read in part, is TGTGCCTGGAGTGCCGACAGGGGTCCCTATAGCAATCAGCCC.